This TCR beta chain was profiled in a study of radiation and T cells in renal cell carcinoma (dated by TCRdb to 2018 to 2020). Regarding the complete study: The samples were obtained from a clinical trial, where primary renal cell carcinomas were treated with 15 Gy stereotactic body radiation therapy and then removed by nephrectomy 4 weeks afterward. In total, around 53 samples, comprising some 25 tumors and some 27 peripheral blood samples, were subjected to TCR beta sequencing. A total of 3.5 million to 4.5 million unique CDR3 nucleotide sequences, encoding 2.5 million to 3 million unique CDR3 amino acid sequences, were found across all 55 or so samples.

V loses 4 bases of germline sequence and J loses 2 bases, and the interval between the two ends is 10 bases. Its CDR3 holds 13 amino acids, cysteine through phenylalanine. The kept DNA is CDR3 alone, 39 bases in frame from the first base. CDR1 and CDR2 are read off the germline V gene as SGHRS and YFSETQ. Overall study outcomes, separate from this receptor: Effects of radiation dose or scheduling on the TCR repertoire could not be addressed with the single-armed trial design. Blood repertoire dynamics were not followed beyond 4 weeks after treatment. Because pretreatment tumor biopsies were not available, the baseline intratumoral presence of clonotypes could not be determined. An increase in top tumor clonotypes in blood was observed from baseline to 2 weeks post-radiation, followed by contraction by 4 weeks, which was taken to suggest transient expansion of tumor-resident clones.

In this sample, this clone turned up a few times. Which antigen it targets is not known. Base-call qualities are not available, and no considerably larger clone is one nucleotide away. Following the manufacturer's recommendations, the immunoSEQ kit was used to generate TCR beta libraries from genomic DNA. To prepare libraries, a first multiplex PCR with proprietary primers was run, followed by a second PCR that added unique barcodes, and a bead cleanup was done after each round. A positive control reaction and a negative control reaction, both provided in the kit, were run with every batch of samples. The final libraries underwent checking on an Agilent 4200 TapeStation D1000 ScreenTape, volumetric pooling, and quantification by qPCR. Sequencing ran on an Illumina NextSeq500 with a MidOutput 150-cycle cartridge, using 156 Read1 and 15 Index1 cycles with kit custom primers. The pooled library was loaded at 1.0 pM with approximately 20% PhiX control spiked in. The study's own analysis went as follows. Vendor-processed data were analyzed in R, and a clonotype was defined as all T cells sharing the same CDR3 nucleotide sequence. For clone abundance analyses, frequencies were normalized to the 10,000 most abundant clones per sample. Public T cell clones, which averaged fewer than five per sample, were excluded before analysis. A difference in abundance of at least 32-fold between compartments was used to define tumor-enriched and baseline blood-enriched clonotypes. A beta-binomial differential abundance model was used to identify clonotypes that expanded or contracted between blood time points. Similarity between tumor and blood repertoires was quantified using the Baroni-Urbani and Buser coefficient, and groups were compared with two-tailed Wilcoxon tests in R. As stored in TCRdb, this immuneACCESS dataset retains in-frame rearrangements with V and J assigned. A fraction of the clones does not appear; measured against another copy, unresolved V genes explain less than half of the discrepancy, and the remainder lacks a known reason. V and J calls and clone size come straight from that table; D and trimming were deduced from the DNA. The sample records 100,000 or so clones, 75% to 90% of which are singletons. The top ten clonotypes cover less than 10% of the sample.

The time point label, as the study defines it: baseline pretreatment blood. The intended sense of this specimen's treatment or condition label: 15 Gy SBRT to primary tumor, nephrectomy 4 weeks later. To track tumor-enriched clonotypes, serial peripheral blood was sampled from radiation-treated patients at baseline and at 2 weeks and 4 weeks after SBRT. Every patient had renal cell carcinoma of clear cell pathology. The QIAamp DNA Blood Mini Kit (Qiagen) was used to prepare genomic DNA for TCR sequencing. The analyses included just those samples that passed every quality control check. The specimen comprised blood, sampled from a patient whose treatment included radiotherapy and nephrectomy. The sequence is built from TRBV5-1 and TRBJ2-7, with a tentative D call of TRBD1 or TRBD2, each matching 5 bases. This clonotype was sampled from a middle-aged man with renal cell carcinoma. The DNA reads TGCGCCAGCAGCGTGGGACCCCCCTACGAGCAGTACTTC. Translated, it reads CASSVGPPYEQYF.